The rows below give T cell receptor beta chains drawn from one sample of a study of OX40 agonist ivuxolimab in advanced cancers. Profiled with immunoSEQ multiplex PCR; TCRdb holds only in-frame clones, not every one. The data contain about 75,000 clones, around 86% of them singletons. The specimen comprised CD4+ or CD8+ T cells sorted from blood, sampled in a trial of the OX40 agonist ivuxolimab. The receptor set was obtained from an adult with an advanced solid tumor such as melanoma, head and neck, liver or kidney cancer. CDR3s include the opening cysteine and the closing phenylalanine or tryptophan. Each record gives: clone size, J gene, V gene, D gene, CDR3 length, CDR3 protein, CDR3 DNA. D genes are given only for firm matches. Not every row has a clone size; where given, it reads once, few, many or a size class.

>.|TRBJ1-2|TRBV9|.|14
CASSIRAGDYGYTF
TGTGCCAGCAGCATCAGGGCCGGTGACTATGGCTACACCTTC
>.|TRBJ2-7|TRBV10-3|TRBD1|14
CAISEPGQSYEQYF
TGTGCCATCAGTGAGCCGGGACAGTCGTACGAGCAGTACTTC
>.|TRBJ2-3|TRBV7-6|TRBD2|14
CASRPGRSTDTQYF
TGTGCCAGCAGACCCGGGAGGAGCACAGATACGCAGTATTTT
>.|TRBJ2-6|TRBV19|.|16
CASSHRVISGANVLTF
TGTGCCAGTAGTCACAGGGTTATCTCTGGGGCCAACGTCCTGACTTTC
>.|TRBJ2-2|TRBV27|.|14
CASHWGGSTGELFF
TGTGCCAGCCATTGGGGAGGATCCACCGGGGAGCTGTTTTTT
>many|TRBJ1-1|TRBV11-1|.|12
CASMRGGTEAFF
TGTGCCAGCATGCGAGGGGGGACTGAAGCTTTCTTT
>.|TRBJ2-3|TRBV29-1|.|11
CSAPVADTQYF
TGCAGCGCCCCGGTTGCAGATACGCAGTATTTT
>once|TRBJ2-1|TRBV28|.|14
CASSSGTPLNEQFF
TGTGCCAGCAGTTCCGGGACTCCCTTGAATGAGCAGTTCTTC
>.|TRBJ1-4|TRBV5-1|TRBD1|14
CASSLGTGNEKLFF
TGCGCCAGCAGCTTAGGGACAGGAAATGAAAAACTGTTTTTT
>.|TRBJ1-5|TRBV19|.|13
CASSIRGAQPQHF
TGTGCCAGTAGTATCCGAGGGGCTCAGCCCCAGCATTTT
>.|TRBJ2-7|TRBV7-5|.|16
CVRSLAVGRLFGEQYF
TGTGTCAGAAGCTTAGCCGTGGGGCGGCTCTTTGGCGAGCAGTACTTC
>once|TRBJ2-5|TRBV11-2|.|15
CASSRPPRGEETQYF
TGTGCCAGCAGCCGTCCACCCAGGGGAGAGGAGACCCAGTACTTC
>.|TRBJ1-2|TRBV19|TRBD1|15
CASSILSGQGYGYTF
TGTGCCAGTAGTATTCTATCGGGACAGGGCTATGGCTACACCTTC
>few|TRBJ2-2|TRBV5-4|.|15
CASSSGTVNTGELFF
TGTGCCAGCAGCAGTGGGACGGTGAACACCGGGGAGCTGTTTTTT
>.|TRBJ2-2|TRBV7-8|.|15
CASSLRESDTGELFF
TGTGCCAGCAGCTTACGAGAGTCCGACACCGGGGAGCTGTTTTTT
>.|TRBJ2-2|TRBV5-1|.|17
CASSLYRGEFDTGELFF
TGCGCCAGCAGCTTGTATAGGGGAGAATTCGACACCGGGGAGCTGTTTTTT
>.|TRBJ2-7|TRBV13|TRBD1|14
CASSFNRGSYEQYF
TGTGCCAGCAGCTTCAACAGGGGGTCCTACGAGCAGTACTTC
>.|TRBJ2-3|TRBV7-2|.|15
CASIRSPGLTDTQYF
TGTGCCAGCATCCGGTCCCCGGGGCTCACAGATACGCAGTATTTT
>.|TRBJ1-5|TRBV6-5|.|13
CASRRGANQPQHF
TGTGCCAGCAGAAGAGGTGCCAATCAGCCCCAGCATTTT
>.|TRBJ2-7|TRBV6-5|.|14
CASSTGAVSWEQYF
TGTGCCAGCAGTACCGGGGCCGTCTCTTGGGAGCAGTACTTC
>.|TRBJ2-1|TRBV6-5|TRBD2|16
CASSYLGGRSYNEQFF
TGTGCCAGCAGTTACCTAGGCGGGAGGTCCTACAATGAGCAGTTCTTC
>.|TRBJ2-3|TRBV29-1|.|12
CSVVWSTDTQYF
TGCAGCGTTGTTTGGAGCACAGATACGCAGTATTTT
>.|TRBJ2-3|TRBV7-1|.|15
CASSLLGSRTDTQYF
TGTGCCAGCAGCTTACTTGGGTCACGCACAGATACGCAGTATTTT
>.|TRBJ2-7|TRBV28|.|13
CASQASVTYEQYF
TGTGCCAGTCAGGCTAGCGTTACCTACGAGCAGTACTTC
>once|TRBJ1-2|TRBV28|.|15
CASSFDGPANYGYTF
TGTGCCAGCAGTTTTGATGGACCGGCTAACTATGGCTACACCTTC
>.|TRBJ2-7|TRBV6-6|.|13
CASSRDGGHEQYF
TGTGCCAGCAGTCGGGACGGGGGTCACGAGCAGTACTTC
>.|TRBJ1-6|TRBV18|.|15
CASSPLLGPDSPLHF
TGTGCCAGCTCACCACTCCTAGGGCCAGATTCACCCCTCCACTTT
>.|TRBJ2-3|TRBV18|.|16
CASSPVRDIPTDTQYF
TGTGCCAGCTCACCAGTTAGGGACATCCCAACAGATACGCAGTATTTT
>.|TRBJ2-4|TRBV6-5|.|15
CASTGPQLAKNIQYF
TGTGCCAGCACCGGACCACAATTAGCCAAAAACATTCAGTACTTC
>.|TRBJ1-4|TRBV28|TRBD1|16
CASSPPLGQGGSKLFF
TGTGCCAGCAGTCCGCCATTGGGACAGGGAGGCTCAAAACTGTTTTTT
>.|TRBJ1-6|TRBV5-1|TRBD1|14
CASRAGTVNSPLHF
TGCGCCAGCAGGGCCGGGACAGTAAATTCACCCCTCCACTTT
>.|TRBJ1-1|TRBV5-1|.|16
CASSLTGVYGRTEAFF
TGCGCCAGCAGCTTGACCGGGGTTTACGGGCGTACTGAAGCTTTCTTT
>.|TRBJ2-7|TRBV28|.|16
CASSSLRTGPSYEQYF
TGTGCCAGCAGTTCCCTAAGGACGGGACCCTCCTACGAGCAGTACTTC
>.|TRBJ2-7|TRBV9|.|14
CASSAGLISYEQYF
TGTGCCAGCAGCGCAGGACTAATCTCCTACGAGCAGTACTTC
>.|TRBJ2-5|TRBV7-7|.|13
CASSLPEEETQYF
TGTGCCAGCAGCCTCCCGGAGGAAGAGACCCAGTACTTC
>once|TRBJ2-1|TRBV15|.|12
CAVGRQYGEQFF
TGTGCCGTGGGACGACAATACGGTGAGCAGTTCTTC
>.|TRBJ2-1|TRBV18|TRBD1|15
CASSPGQGWYNEQFF
TGTGCCAGCTCACCCGGACAGGGGTGGTACAATGAGCAGTTCTTC
>.|TRBJ2-7|TRBV19|TRBD2|14
CASSAARGAYEQYF
TGTGCCAGTAGCGCGGCGCGGGGGGCCTACGAGCAGTACTTC
>.|TRBJ2-3|TRBV15|TRBD2|15
CATSREGRGDDTQYF
TGTGCCACCAGCAGAGAGGGGCGGGGGGACGATACGCAGTATTTT
>.|TRBJ1-1|TRBV27|.|16
CASSLGRARVHTEAFF
TGTGCCAGCAGTTTAGGGAGGGCTCGAGTTCACACTGAAGCTTTCTTT
>.|TRBJ2-2|TRBV19|TRBD2|16
CASRPTGLVGAGELFF
TGTGCCAGTAGACCCACGGGACTAGTCGGGGCCGGGGAGCTGTTTTTT
>few|TRBJ2-1|TRBV19|.|13
CASRRGFYNEQFF
TGTGCCAGCCGACGGGGTTTCTACAATGAGCAGTTCTTC
>.|TRBJ2-4|TRBV28|.|16
CASSLRPGLGKNIQYF
TGTGCCAGCAGTCTAAGGCCGGGTTTGGGAAAAAACATTCAGTACTTC
>.|TRBJ2-5|TRBV7-8|.|15
CASSLAGSLQETQYF
TGTGCCAGCAGCTTGGCCGGGTCCCTCCAAGAGACCCAGTACTTC
>.|TRBJ2-3|TRBV19|TRBD2|19
CASTRVAGGVSTSTDTQYF
TGTGCCAGTACCCGGGTAGCGGGAGGGGTTTCGACAAGCACAGATACGCAGTATTTT
>once|TRBJ1-5|TRBV27|.|13
CASSLREAQPQHF
TGTGCCAGCAGTTTAAGGGAGGCTCAGCCCCAGCATTTT
>.|TRBJ2-3|TRBV7-3|.|14
CASSLTRSTDTQYF
TGTGCCAGCAGCCTCACTAGAAGCACAGATACGCAGTATTTT
>.|TRBJ2-1|TRBV5-4|.|13
CASSLGREPSAFF
TGTGCCAGCAGCTTAGGTCGGGAACCCTCCGCGTTCTTC
>.|TRBJ1-1|TRBV11-2|TRBD1|12
CASSKYEGAAFF
TGTGCCAGCAGCAAATATGAGGGGGCAGCTTTCTTT
>.|TRBJ2-7|TRBV19|TRBD1|16
CASSRGTGNLNYEQYF
TGTGCCAGTAGCCGAGGGACAGGGAACTTGAACTACGAGCAGTACTTC
>.|TRBJ1-5|TRBV6-6|TRBD1|15
CASSFTGDVNQPQHF
TGTGCCAGCAGTTTTACAGGGGATGTCAATCAGCCCCAGCATTTT
>.|TRBJ1-2|TRBV23-1|.|19
CANSHPLLDRPATNYGYTF
TGCGCCAACAGTCATCCCCTTTTGGACAGACCGGCGACTAACTATGGCTACACCTTC
>few|TRBJ1-6|TRBV5-1|.|14
CASSLEGSTGLLHF
TGCGCCAGCAGCTTGGAGGGGTCGACGGGCCTCCTCCACTTT
>.|TRBJ1-1|TRBV5-1|TRBD1|13
CASSSTGYTEAFF
TGCGCCAGCAGCTCGACAGGGTACACTGAAGCTTTCTTT